These 29 T cell receptor beta chains came from one sample sequenced in a study of a mutant IDH1 vaccine in newly diagnosed glioma. Time point given: week 35, safety follow-up. Alongside topical imiquimod, each dose of vaccine comprised 300 ug of mutant IDH1 20-mer peptide. TCRdb keeps only in-frame clones here, not all; method: immunoSEQ multiplex PCR. This table holds about 32,000 clones, roughly 75% found once. These receptors have no identified antigens. This material consisted of PBMCs, taken from a glioma patient whose treatment included an IDH1 peptide vaccine. The origin of the receptors is a man aged 35 to 55 with glioma. Some clones in this sample may be carry-over from other donors' samples.

This clone was detected only once. This chain joins TRBV18 and TRBJ2-7; D not resolved. CDR3 length equals 13 residues. The germline V and J ends were trimmed by 0 bases and 6 bases, with 9 bases remaining between them. Per germline, CDR1 KGHSH and CDR2 LQKENI. CDR3 protein: CASSPPAVVEQYF. The CDR3 bases are TGTGCCAGCTCACCACCGGCGGTAGTCGAGCAGTACTTC. The full variable domain, with the rest looked up from reference TRBV18 and TRBJ2-7, is NAGVMQNPRHLVRRRGQEARLRCSPMKGHSHVYWYRQLPEEGLKFMVYLQKENIIDESGMPKERFSAEFPKEGPSILRIQQVVRGDSAAYFCASSPPAVVEQYFGPGTRLTVT.

The chain combines TRBV5-3 with TRBJ1-5; D unresolved. TRBV5-3 is an open reading frame, and its role is uncertain. V was pared by 5 bases and J by 0 bases, with 24 bases between. The CDR3 length is 19 residues. As DNA, the CDR3 is TGTGCCAGAAGTCACGGCCACAACCGAGCCAAGTATAGCAATCAGCCCCAGCATTTT. Protein sequence: CARSHGHNRAKYSNQPQHF.

The chain employs TRBV30 and TRBJ2-2; D is unresolved. The ends were cut back, 1 base at V and 5 bases at J, with 8 bases in the middle. Germline values: CDR1 GTSNPN, CDR2 SVGIG (reference sequence). CDR3 size: 13 residues. CDR3 loop: CAWSATATGELFF. Here the CDR3 DNA reads TGTGCCTGGAGTGCCACAGCGACCGGGGAGCTGTTTTTT.

V is TRBV6-6 and J is TRBJ2-7; 8 nucleotides line up with TRBD1. The CDR3 length is 13 residues. With 6 bases clipped from V and 5 bases from J, the junction kept 6 bases outside the gene matches. Germline loops: CDR1 MNHNY, CDR2 SVGAGI (reference sequence). The CDR3, as DNA: TGTGCCAGCAGCGGGACAGGTAGCAACGAGCAGTACTTC. As protein: CASSGTGSNEQYF.

The chain combines TRBV19 with TRBJ2-3; 8 nucleotides match TRBD2. There are 14 residues in the CDR3. Germline CDR1 LNHDA, CDR2 SQIVND (reference sequence). The V gene end was trimmed by 9 bases and the J gene end by 1 base; junction bases not matched to a gene: 6. In nucleotides, the CDR3 is TGTGCCAGCTCCAAGACTAGCGGCACAGATACGCAGTATTTT. The encoded protein is CASSKTSGTDTQYF.

The chain couples TRBV19 to TRBJ1-1; the match to TRBD1 covers 7 bases. The CDR3 spans 17 residues. After removal of 10 bases from V and 0 bases from J, the junction contained 17 bases not matched to a gene. Germline-derived CDR1 and CDR2 are LNHDA and SQIVND (reference sequence). CDR3 in DNA: TGTGCCACCTTGAAATCAGGGGGGGAGAGGATGAACACTGAAGCTTTCTTT. Residues: CATLKSGGERMNTEAFF.

The J gene is TRBJ1-2, the V gene TRBV30; TRBD1 might be the D (6 bases). This CDR3 comprises 16 residues. The V end lost 0 bases, the J end lost 6 bases, and 20 bases lay between the germline ends. The germline CDR1 and CDR2 sequences are GTSNPN and SVGIG (reference sequence). The CDR3 here is CAWSVRGPRRRDGYTF. CDR3 coding DNA: TGTGCCTGGAGTGTCCGGGGGCCCCGGAGGAGGGATGGCTACACCTTC. Full variable domain (remainder filled in from reference TRBV30 and TRBJ1-2): SQTIHQWPATLVQPVGSPLSLECTVEGTSNPNLYWYRQAAGRGLQLLFYSVGIGQISSEVPQNLSASRPQDRQFILSSKKLLLSDSGFYLCAWSVRGPRRRDGYTFGSGTRLTVV.

This sequence joins TRBV9 and TRBJ2-7; D perhaps matches TRBD1 (5 bases). The V and J ends lost 7 bases and 5 bases respectively, with 19 bases between them. Germline CDR1 and CDR2: SGDLS and YYNGEE. The CDR3 consists of 14 residues. CDR3 DNA: TGTGCCAGCTCCCCCCGCGCAGGGTTCCACGAGCAGTACTTC. Translating it yields CASSPRAGFHEQYF. The complete variable domain, with remaining parts taken from reference TRBV9 and TRBJ2-7, reads DSGVTQTPKHLITATGQRVTLRCSPRSGDLSVYWYQQSLDQGLQFLIQYYNGEERAKGNILERFSAQQFPDLHSELNLSSLELGDSALYFCASSPRAGFHEQYFGPGTRLTVT.

The rearrangement links TRBV25-1 to TRBJ2-5; D assignment may be TRBD1 or TRBD2 (5 bases each). The CDR3 spans 14 residues. CDR1 and CDR2 from the germline V gene are MGHDK and SYGVNS. V was trimmed by 2 bases and J by 5 bases, leaving 12 bases between them. CDR3 sequence reads: CASSETRDDETQYF. CDR3 DNA sequence: TGTGCCAGCAGTGAAACCCGGGACGACGAGACCCAGTACTTC.

In its sample, this clone was seen once. This chain links TRBV6-1 with TRBJ1-1; D unresolved. With 2 bases removed from V and 5 bases from J, the gap between germline ends came to 12 bases. Germline CDR1 is MNHNS and CDR2 is SASEGT. The CDR3 contains 14 residues. In nucleotides, the CDR3 is TGTGCCAGCAGTGAAATGCAATGGTGGACTGAAGCTTTCTTT. Encoded protein: CASSEMQWWTEAFF.

The chain joins TRBV27 to TRBJ1-3, with D possibly TRBD1 on 5 matching bases. The CDR3 length is 16 residues. V shed 3 bases and J shed 4 bases, with 16 bases lying between them. Germline V CDR1 and CDR2: MNHEY, SMNVEV (reference sequence). The CDR3 bases are TGTGCCAGCAGTTTGGTGCCCCCAGGGTACGGAAACACCATATATTTT. This gives the protein CASSLVPPGYGNTIYF.

The chain uses TRBV30 and TRBJ2-5; 8 positions match TRBD2. After removal of 4 bases from V and 3 bases from J, the junction contained 10 bases not matched to a gene. The CDR3 spans 15 residues. Germline V lookup: CDR1 GTSNPN, CDR2 SVGIG (reference sequence). CDR3 sequence: CAWNEYAGGKETQYF. The CDR3 nucleotides are TGTGCCTGGAATGAATATGCGGGGGGTAAAGAGACCCAGTACTTC. Supplemented by reference TRBV30 and TRBJ2-5, the full variable domain reads SQTIHQWPATLVQPVGSPLSLECTVEGTSNPNLYWYRQAAGRGLQLLFYSVGIGQISSEVPQNLSASRPQDRQFILSSKKLLLSDSGFYLCAWNEYAGGKETQYFGPGTRLLVL.

The J gene is TRBJ1-5, the V gene TRBV28, with 7 bases identical to TRBD1. The CDR3 sequence is 15 residues long. After removal of 6 bases from V and 0 bases from J, the junction contained 5 bases not matched to a gene. CDR1 and CDR2 (germline): MDHEN, SYDVKM. CDR3 protein: CASRPGTDSNQPQHF. CDR3 in DNA: TGTGCCAGCAGACCCGGGACAGATAGCAATCAGCCCCAGCATTTT.

The V call is TRBV30, the J call TRBJ2-7; no clear D. The germline V gene encodes CDR1 GTSNPN and CDR2 SVGIG (reference sequence). The CDR3 is made up of 11 amino acids. V lost 2 bases and J lost 5, with 7 bases in between. Here the CDR3 reads CAWSLTHEQYF. The CDR3 bases are TGTGCCTGGAGTCTTACGCACGAGCAGTACTTC.

This chain links TRBV19 with TRBJ1-1; TRBD1 is a possible D gene (5 bases). Trimming stripped 6 bases from V and 6 bases from J, with 17 bases between. This CDR3 is built from 14 residues. Germline CDR1 is LNHDA and CDR2 is SQIVND (reference sequence). The CDR3 region is CASRNLQVLAEAFF. DNA of the CDR3: TGTGCCAGTAGGAACCTACAGGTCCTCGCTGAAGCTTTCTTT.

This clone was counted a single time. The V gene is TRBV5-1, the J gene TRBJ2-2; D call uncertain. Germline lookup yields CDR1 SGHRS and CDR2 YFSETQ. Trimming removed 0 bases from V and 0 bases from J, with 6 bases in between. CDR3 length: 15 residues. The CDR3 spells CASSLAETNTGELFF. In DNA, the CDR3 is TGCGCCAGCAGCTTGGCAGAGACGAACACCGGGGAGCTGTTTTTT.

This clone was recorded a few times. V usage is TRBV28 and J usage is TRBJ1-5; 8 bases are shared with TRBD1. Germline assignment: CDR1 MDHEN and CDR2 SYDVKM. The CDR3 is 14 amino acids. V trimming: 5 bases; J trimming: 8 bases; junction bases outside the gene matches: 8. CDR3 sequence reads: CASSKTGEGKPQHF. The CDR3 nucleotides read TGTGCCAGCAGTAAGACAGGGGAGGGGAAGCCCCAGCATTTT.

The chain uses TRBV6-6 and TRBJ2-7, with D possibly called TRBD1 or TRBD2 (5 bases each). CDR1 is MNHNY and CDR2 is SVGAGI in the germline V gene (reference sequence). Deletions cut 6 bases from V and 0 bases from J, with 18 bases between. The CDR3 runs 16 residues. CDR3 in DNA: TGTGCCAGCAGAAAAAGCGACTGGGGGAGCTCCTACGAGCAGTACTTC. This encodes CASRKSDWGSSYEQYF.

This sequence joins TRBV5-5 and TRBJ1-6; no firm D call. V was clipped by 2 bases and J by 7 bases, with 4 bases between them. The germline CDR1 and CDR2 sequences are SGHKS and YYEKEE (reference sequence). The CDR3 is 12 residues long. The CDR3 sequence is CASSLMNSPLHF. CDR3 nucleotide sequence: TGTGCCAGCAGCTTAATGAATTCACCCCTCCACTTT. Based on the CDR3 plus reference TRBV5-5 and TRBJ1-6, the full variable domain is DAGVTQSPTHLIKTRGQQVTLRCSPISGHKSVSWYQQVLGQGPQFIFQYYEKEERGRGNFPDRFSARQFPNYSSELNVNALLLGDSALYLCASSLMNSPLHFGNGTRLTVT.

This rearrangement joins TRBV4-2 to TRBJ2-7; 7 bases agree with TRBD2. In germline, CDR1 is LGHNA, CDR2 YNFKEQ. After removal of 1 base from V and 0 bases from J, the junction contained 3 bases not matched to a gene. The length of the CDR3 is 15 residues. The CDR3 is CASSQARGDSYEQYF. The CDR3 region has the DNA TGTGCCAGCAGCCAAGCCCGGGGGGACTCCTACGAGCAGTACTTC.

CDR3 bases: TGTGCCAGCAGCCTCACCCCCGCAGGGATATTTTACGAGCAGTACTTC. It specifies CASSLTPAGIFYEQYF. The chain uses TRBV27 and TRBJ2-7; TRBD1 might be the D (5 bases). The length of the CDR3 is 16 residues. V was cut by 6 bases and J by 4 bases, with 22 bases left in between. Germline-derived CDR1 and CDR2 are MNHEY and SMNVEV (reference sequence).

This clone showed up just a few times. This sequence joins TRBV10-3 and TRBJ1-1; no clear D. The CDR3 spans 14 residues. The ends were cut back, 6 bases at V and 2 bases at J, with 13 bases in the middle. Germline CDR1 reads ENHRY; CDR2 reads SYGVKD. CDR3 protein: CAIRADYTNTEAFF. CDR3 coding DNA: TGTGCCATCAGGGCTGACTACACAAACACTGAAGCTTTCTTT.

CDR3 sequence reads: CASSSGAGQPNEKLFF. CDR3 sequence (DNA): TGTGCCAGCAGTTCGGGGGCGGGACAGCCTAATGAAAAACTGTTTTTT. The rearrangement uses TRBV28 and TRBJ1-4; 7 nucleotides agree with TRBD1. Germline V CDR1 and CDR2: MDHEN, SYDVKM. V lost 4 bases, J lost 3 bases, and 8 bases stayed unmatched. The CDR3 is 16 residues long. Full variable domain (rest looked up from reference TRBV28 and TRBJ1-4): DVKVTQSSRYLVKRTGEKVFLECVQDMDHENMFWYRQDPGLGLRLIYFSYDVKMKEKGDIPEGYSVSREKKERFSLILESASTNQTSMYLCASSSGAGQPNEKLFFGSGTQLSVL.

This clone was recorded only once. The chain is built from TRBV7-9 and TRBJ2-7; D gene unclear. Germline assignment: CDR1 SEHNR and CDR2 FQNEAQ (reference sequence). V was clipped by 5 bases and J by 0 bases, with 14 bases between them. This CDR3 has 15 amino acids. CDR3 bases: TGTGCCAGCAGCCACACTTGGGGATACTCCTACGAGCAGTACTTC. Translation gives CASSHTWGYSYEQYF.

V gene TRBV7-9 combines with J gene TRBJ1-4; D ambiguous. The CDR3 loop spans 15 amino acids. CDR1 SEHNR and CDR2 FQNEAQ come from the germline V gene (reference sequence). Trimming removed 5 bases from V and 2 bases from J, with 12 bases in between. This CDR3 reads CASSLPTVTNEKLFF. The CDR3 DNA sequence: TGTGCCAGCAGCCTCCCGACGGTTACTAATGAAAAACTGTTTTTT.

CDR3 sequence reads: CASGSQPGLAGDEQFF. CDR3 nucleotide sequence: TGCGCCAGCGGTTCCCAACCGGGACTAGCGGGGGATGAGCAGTTCTTC. The chain carries TRBV5-1 and TRBJ2-1; 14 bases map to TRBD2. V was pared by 7 bases and J by 8 bases, with 11 bases of the junction left unmatched. Germline V gives CDR1 SGHRS, CDR2 YFSETQ. The CDR3 has 16 residues.

This rearrangement joins TRBV18 to TRBJ1-1, with a possible D match to TRBD1 (5 bases). Between the trimmed V and J ends, which lost 3 bases and 4 bases, there was a span of 9 bases. Germline V gives CDR1 KGHSH, CDR2 LQKENI. This CDR3 comprises 13 residues. CDR3 in amino acids: CASSPERGTEAFF. CDR3 sequence (DNA): TGTGCCAGCTCACCTGAGAGGGGCACTGAAGCTTTCTTT.

This clone was seen a single time. The CDR3 loop reads CASGTSASSYNEQFF. Here the CDR3 DNA reads TGTGCCAGCGGGACTAGCGCCAGCTCCTACAATGAGCAGTTCTTC. The V and J genes are TRBV7-3 and TRBJ2-1, with 10 bases identical to TRBD2. From germline, CDR1 is SGHTA and CDR2 FQGTGA. V gave up 8 bases and J gave up 0 bases; unmatched junction bases: 4. The CDR3 consists of 15 residues. Supplemented by reference TRBV7-3 and TRBJ2-1, the full variable domain reads GAGVSQTPSNKVTEKGKYVELRCDPISGHTALYWYRQSLGQGPEFLIYFQGTGAADDSGLPNDRFFAVRPEGSVSTLKIQRTERGDSAVYLCASGTSASSYNEQFFGPGTRLTVL.

This clone appeared a few times. The chain couples TRBV9 to TRBJ1-1; a weak D match, TRBD1 (5 bases). This CDR3 comprises 17 residues. Between the trimmed V and J ends, which lost 3 bases and 0 bases, there was a span of 18 bases. The germline V gene encodes CDR1 SGDLS and CDR2 YYNGEE. The chain's CDR3 is CASSGAPGRKMNTEAFF. The CDR3 bases are TGTGCCAGCAGCGGGGCTCCGGGACGTAAAATGAACACTGAAGCTTTCTTT.